Each of the 3 T cell receptor beta chains below was sequenced from the same sample in a study of T cell clones after liver transplantation (dated by TCRdb to about 2019). To prepare the library, the immunoSEQ multiplex PCR assay was applied. The source is immuneACCESS, and TCRdb retained only in-frame sequences with V and J called. Part of the clones is not carried over; for the studies checked, unresolved V genes explain less than half of this, and the remainder is unexplained. This sample lists tens of thousands of clones; roughly 92% were detected once. The ten largest account for over 0.9% of the sample. The sample consisted of CD4+ T cells from blood, taken 25 months after liver transplant. These receptors were taken from a human patient who received a liver transplant. After a transplant, certain T cells may trace back to the graft donor.

The gene calls are TRBV27 and TRBJ2-3; D gene uncertain. Looked up from germline, CDR1 is MNHEY and CDR2 is SMNVEV (reference sequence). The CDR3 is 14 amino acids. V was clipped by 0 bases and J by 5 bases, with 9 bases between them. The CDR3 loop is CASSLSTSKDTQYF. CDR3 DNA: TGTGCCAGCAGTTTATCCACATCCAAAGATACGCAGTATTTT.

V gene TRBV6-5 combines with J gene TRBJ2-5, with a weak D call TRBD2 (5 bases). The length of the CDR3 is 13 residues. Germline V gene data show CDR1 as MNHEY and CDR2 as SVGAGI. The germline V and J ends were trimmed by 7 bases and 5 bases, with 14 bases remaining between them. Here the CDR3 reads CASMPLWEETQYF. For the CDR3, the DNA is TGTGCCAGCATGCCCCTTTGGGAGGAGACCCAGTACTTC.

This clone showed up just once. This chain links TRBV19 with TRBJ2-5; no reliable D call. Germline V gene data show CDR1 as LNHDA and CDR2 as SQIVND (reference sequence). This CDR3 is 14 amino acids long. Trimming took 0 bases from V and 2 from J, leaving 7 bases between them. CDR3 in amino acids: CASSIDRLQETQYF. The CDR3 coding sequence is TGTGCCAGTAGTATAGATCGGCTTCAAGAGACCCAGTACTTC.